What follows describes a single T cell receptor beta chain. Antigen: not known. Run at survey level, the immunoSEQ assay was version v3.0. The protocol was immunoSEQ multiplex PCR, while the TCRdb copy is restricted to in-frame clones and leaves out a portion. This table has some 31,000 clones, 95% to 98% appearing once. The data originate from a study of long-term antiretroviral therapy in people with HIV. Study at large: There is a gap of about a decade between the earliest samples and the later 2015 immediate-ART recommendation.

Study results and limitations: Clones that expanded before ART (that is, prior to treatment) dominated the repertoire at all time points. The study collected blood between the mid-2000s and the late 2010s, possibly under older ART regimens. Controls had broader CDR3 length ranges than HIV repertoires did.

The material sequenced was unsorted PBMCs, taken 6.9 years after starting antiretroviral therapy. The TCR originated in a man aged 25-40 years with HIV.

The CDR3 region is CASSEGPEAFF. The DNA for the CDR3 is TGTGCCAGCTCTGAGGGGCCTGAAGCTTTCTTT. This chain uses TRBV2 with TRBJ1-1; weak D call: TRBD1 (5 bases). Germline CDR1 reads SNHLY; CDR2 reads FYNNEI. CDR3 length: 11 residues. The germline V and J ends were trimmed by 8 bases and 6 bases, with 10 bases remaining between them.